The source of this TCR beta chain is a study of post-analysis software for immune sequencing data. Study as a whole: Disease courses included relapsing-remitting, secondary progressive and progressive-relapsing multiple sclerosis.

V was pared by 4 bases and J by 0 bases, with 9 bases of the junction left unmatched. The V gene's germline CDR1 is LGHNA and CDR2 YNFKEQ. The CDR3 covers 16 residues. Study-wide findings and caveats: With TRBV5-6, TRBV5-1 and TRBV20-1 included, about 5 TRBV segments were more frequent in patients than in controls.

This clonotype turned up a few times. Its antigen is not known. Prepared TCR beta cDNA libraries contained unique molecular identifiers. T cells numbering roughly 1 to 10 million yielded 450,000 to 500,000 cDNA molecules. TCRdb analysed the PCR reads with MiXCR anew, one entry per CDR3 protein. The sample shows under 200,000 distinct CDR3 sequences, around 36% of them seen only once. The TCR was taken from a girl between 10 and 17 years old with multiple sclerosis. The sequencing used blood, collected after autologous hematopoietic stem cell transplantation. The rearrangement joins TRBV4-2 to TRBJ2-7; 7 bases are a match to TRBD2. DNA for the CDR3: TGTGCCAGCAGCCCGCAAGGGAGCGGGATCTCCTACGAGCAGTACTTC. Translation: CASSPQGSGISYEQYF.